A selection of T cell receptor beta chains follows, all from one sample in a study of blood T cell repertoires in COVID-19. This table comes from immunoSEQ multiplex PCR, and its TCRdb copy is limited to in-frame clones, with some not included. Among 150,000 to 200,000 clones listed, approximately 90% were seen once. The specimen was peripheral blood. These receptor sequences come from a woman aged 70-85 years with COVID-19, enrolled during active disease. The CDR3 runs from the conserved cysteine through the conserved F or W. The order of the fields is V gene, D gene, clone size, J gene, CDR3 DNA, CDR3 protein. The D gene is left open where the match is weak. Only some rows state a clone size, as once, few, many or a class for expanded clones.

TRBV7-8	-	-	TRBJ1-2	TGTGCCAGCAGTACAAGCGGGGCAGGGGAAAGTGGCTACACCTTC	CASSTSGAGESGYTF
TRBV10-3	TRBD2	-	TRBJ2-1	TGTGCCATCAGTGAGTCGAAAGCGGGGGGGCAATACAATGAGCAGTTCTTC	CAISESKAGGQYNEQFF
TRBV19	TRBD1	-	TRBJ1-6	TGTGCCAGTAGGGAGACAGGGTCGTCGTCACCCCTCCACTTT	CASRETGSSSPLHF
TRBV10-3	TRBD2	-	TRBJ2-1	TGTGCCATCAGCATTAGCGGGGGGAAGGGTGAGCAGTTCTTC	CAISISGGKGEQFF
TRBV5-1	-	-	TRBJ1-4	TGCGCCAGCAGCGGACCAGATGGGGAGGAACTGTTTTTT	CASSGPDGEELFF
TRBV12-5	-	-	TRBJ1-1	TGTGCTAGTGGTTTGGCTCAGGGTCAGGCTTTCTTT	CASGLAQGQAFF
TRBV6-4	TRBD2	-	TRBJ2-7	TGTGCCAGCAGTGAAGGCGGAGATGGAGGGGAGGGGTTGCACGAGCAGTACTTC	CASSEGGDGGEGLHEQYF
TRBV7-2	TRBD2	-	TRBJ2-3	TGTGCCAGCAGTGGGGGACTAGCGAGGGGGGATACGCAGTATTTT	CASSGGLARGDTQYF
TRBV18	TRBD1	-	TRBJ1-4	TGTGCCAGCTCACCAAAGACAGGGACGAATGAAAAACTGTTTTTT	CASSPKTGTNEKLFF
TRBV5-1	-	-	TRBJ1-1	TGCACCAGCAGCTTGGATGGGGGGGCGGACACTGAAGCTTTCTTT	CTSSLDGGADTEAFF
TRBV4-1	TRBD2	-	TRBJ2-1	TGCGCCAGCAGCCAAGATTCCCCCGGGACTAGCTACAATGAGCAGTTCTTC	CASSQDSPGTSYNEQFF
TRBV2	-	-	TRBJ1-2	TGTGCCAGCACCCCAAGGGTAGGGGACTACTATGGCTACACCTTC	CASTPRVGDYYGYTF
TRBV7-7	TRBD2	-	TRBJ2-7	TGTGCCAGCAGTTCCGGGACTAGTGTGCACTTC	CASSSGTSVHF
TRBV14	-	once	TRBJ1-2	TGTGCCAGCAGCCACCGCGGGGGCTCCTTGGGGGGCTACACCTTC	CASSHRGGSLGGYTF
TRBV18	TRBD1	-	TRBJ2-7	TGTGCCAGCTCACCACAGGGGACAGGGTACTACGAGCAGTACTTC	CASSPQGTGYYEQYF
TRBV11-2	-	-	TRBJ1-1	TGTGCCAGCAGACCCGACCCCCGGGGGACTGAAGCTTTCTTT	CASRPDPRGTEAFF
TRBV7-8	-	-	TRBJ2-2	TGTGCCAGCAGCGGAGCAGGGGAACCCGGGGAGCTGTTTTTT	CASSGAGEPGELFF
TRBV25-1	-	-	TRBJ1-4	TGTGCCAGCAGTGATCGGGGGATCCTTAATGAAAAACTGTTTTTT	CASSDRGILNEKLFF
TRBV5-4	TRBD2	-	TRBJ2-2	TGTGCCAGCAGTACTAGCGGAAACACCGGGGAGCTGTTTTTT	CASSTSGNTGELFF
TRBV11-2	TRBD1	-	TRBJ1-2	TGTGCCAGCAGCTTAGGACAGGGGGCCTGGAGTGGCTACACCTTC	CASSLGQGAWSGYTF
TRBV2	-	-	TRBJ1-3	TGTGCCAGCAGTGATAATCTCCCCTCTGGAAACACCATATATTTT	CASSDNLPSGNTIYF
TRBV27	-	-	TRBJ1-1	TGTGCCAGCAGTGCATCATCTCTCGGGATCACTGAAGCTTTCTTT	CASSASSLGITEAFF
TRBV10-3	TRBD1	-	TRBJ1-5	TGTGCCATTGGGGACAGGGGTCAGCCCCAGCATTTT	CAIGDRGQPQHF
TRBV7-9	-	-	TRBJ1-5	TGTGCCAGCAGCTCAGGAGGGGTCGGCGATAATCAGCCCCAGCATTTT	CASSSGGVGDNQPQHF
TRBV7-9	-	-	TRBJ2-3	TGTGCCAGCAGCTCCCCCAATAGTGTGGATACGCAGTATTTT	CASSSPNSVDTQYF
TRBV9	TRBD1	-	TRBJ2-3	TGTGCCAGCAGCGCCCGGGACAGGACTACTAGGCCAGATACGCAGTATTTT	CASSARDRTTRPDTQYF
TRBV28	-	-	TRBJ1-1	TGTGCCACCTCAGGTGGGTCCCTCGCTGAAGCTTTCTTT	CATSGGSLAEAFF
TRBV7-2	-	-	TRBJ1-2	TGTGCCAGCAGCTTGACAGTTTATGGCTACACCTTC	CASSLTVYGYTF
TRBV5-4	TRBD1	few	TRBJ2-1	TGTGCCAGCAGCTCAGGGACAGGGGGCTACAATGAGCAGTTCTTC	CASSSGTGGYNEQFF
TRBV5-1	-	-	TRBJ1-6	TGCGCCAGCAGCTTGGCCCCGCAGGGTGTCGGTTCACCCCTCCACTTT	CASSLAPQGVGSPLHF
TRBV30	-	-	TRBJ1-1	TGTGCCTGGGAGAGGACGGCGGGGACTGAAGCTTTCTTT	CAWERTAGTEAFF
TRBV30	TRBD2	-	TRBJ2-3	TGTGCCTGGAATAAACTAGCGGGGGGGCTGACAGATACGCAGTATTTT	CAWNKLAGGLTDTQYF